This T cell receptor beta chain appears in the sequencing data of a study of T cell repertoires in cytomegalovirus infection. Study summary: Public TCR beta signature analysis indicated the presence of both CMV infection and matching HLA type.

Trimming left V 6 bases short and J 2 bases short, with 16 bases between. The CDR3 extends over 15 amino acids. One entry per CDR3 protein, called by TCRdb with MiXCR from the reads. The sample carries about 260,000 distinct CDR3 sequences, roughly an eighth recorded once. At least ten counts were recorded for this clonotype. The chain joins TRBV12-3 or TRBV12-4 to TRBJ1-2; tentatively, D is TRBD1 (6 bases). Specimen: PBMCs. The sequence came from a human donor in good health (CMV status not recorded). Some clones in this sample may be carry-over from other donors' samples. The CDR3 spells CASRPRGGPNYGYTF. DNA for the CDR3: TGTGCCAGCAGACCAAGGGGGGGGCCGAACTATGGCTACACCTTC.